The rows below give T cell receptor beta chains drawn from one sample of a study of sequential checkpoint blockade in melanoma. The data were produced by immunoSEQ multiplex PCR, yet TCRdb's version contains in-frame clones alone and is incomplete. The table has 7,000 to 9,500 clones, 50% to 60% seen once. This specimen was CD8+ T cells sorted from blood (inferred from file names), taken from a patient given nivolumab and ipilimumab in sequence. The source of these receptors is a human donor with melanoma. Each CDR3 is given with its conserved first and last residue. The order of the fields is D gene, clone size, V gene, J gene, CDR3 DNA, CDR3 protein. D genes are given only for firm matches. Not all rows give a size; the values are once, few, many and, for expanded clones, a class.

>TRBD2|-|TRBV5-1|TRBJ2-7
TGCGCCAGCAGCTTGGGACTAGCGGACGAGCAGTACTTC
CASSLGLADEQYF
>TRBD1|-|TRBV7-9|TRBJ2-7
TGTGCCAGCAGCTCCGTCCGGGACAGGACCTACGAGCAGTACTTC
CASSSVRDRTYEQYF
>-|-|TRBV28|TRBJ2-7
TGTGCCAGCAGATCCACGAGGGGGGAGGGAGGTTACGAGCAGTACTTC
CASRSTRGEGGYEQYF
>-|-|TRBV27|TRBJ1-1
TGTGCCAGCAGTTTATCGGGGGGGGAGGGCACTGAAGCTTTCTTT
CASSLSGGEGTEAFF
>-|few|TRBV5-1|TRBJ1-1
TGCGCCAGCAGCTTGGTACAGGGTAACACTGAAGCTTTCTTT
CASSLVQGNTEAFF
>-|-|TRBV9|TRBJ2-7
TGTGCCAGCAGCCCACGTACTTCGCCTTCCGACGAGCAGTACTTC
CASSPRTSPSDEQYF
>TRBD1|few|TRBV5-6|TRBJ2-7
TGTGCCAGCAGCTTACCGGGACAGGGCTTTCGAGAGCAGTACTTC
CASSLPGQGFREQYF
>-|once|TRBV27|TRBJ1-2
TGTGCCAGCAGTTTATGGGGGGGCGGTGACAGTCTTTTATTCTATGGCTACACCTTC
CASSLWGGGDSLLFYGYTF
>-|-|TRBV4-1|TRBJ1-3
TGCGCCAGCAGCCAAGATGAATTGGACAGTGATATGAACACCATATATTTT
CASSQDELDSDMNTIYF
>-|-|TRBV27|TRBJ1-2
TGTGCCAGCCGGGGGGACGGGGAGAGTAGTACGGGCTACACCTTC
CASRGDGESSTGYTF
>-|-|TRBV5-1|TRBJ2-7
TGCGCCAGCAGCCCATCGAGGGGGGGCTACGAGCAGTACTTC
CASSPSRGGYEQYF
>TRBD1|few|TRBV28|TRBJ2-1
TGTGCCAGCAGCTCGGGACAGGGATGGGCGAATGAGCAGTTCTTC
CASSSGQGWANEQFF
>-|-|TRBV2|TRBJ1-4
TGTGCCAGCAGGGAGACTGCAGAAAAACTGTTTTTT
CASRETAEKLFF
>-|-|TRBV28|TRBJ1-1
TGTGCCAGCAGGGAAGATGTAGCACACTATGAAGCTTTCTTT
CASREDVAHYEAFF
>TRBD1|-|TRBV7-9|TRBJ1-1
TGTGCCAGCAGCTCCAAGCAGGGGGCGACTGAAGCTTTCTTT
CASSSKQGATEAFF
>TRBD1|-|TRBV7-9|TRBJ2-7
TGTGCCAGCAGCTCGGGGACAGGCGCCTACGAGCAGTACTTC
CASSSGTGAYEQYF
>-|-|TRBV19|TRBJ1-2
TGTGCCAGTATGCAGGGACTCTATGGCTACACCTTC
CASMQGLYGYTF
>-|once|TRBV6-6|TRBJ1-5
TGTGCCAGCAGTTACCTGGGCAGGGTTTCCAATCAGCCCCAGCATTTT
CASSYLGRVSNQPQHF
>TRBD1|-|TRBV6-5|TRBJ1-1
TGTGCCAGCAGTTTAAACAGGGGGTCGTCTGAAGCTTTCTTT
CASSLNRGSSEAFF
>TRBD2|-|TRBV9|TRBJ2-7
TGTGCCAGCAGCCCCCAAGCGGGGAGGTCCTACGAGCAGTACTTC
CASSPQAGRSYEQYF
>-|few|TRBV9|TRBJ1-5
TGTGCCAGCAGCGTAGGAGGAAGGCAGCCCCAGCATTTT
CASSVGGRQPQHF
>-|-|TRBV4-1|TRBJ1-1
TGCGCCAGCAGCCAAAACGGGATCGTTGAAGCTTTCTTT
CASSQNGIVEAFF
>-|-|TRBV29-1|TRBJ2-7
TGCAGCGCCCTTTCGGGGGACGCCTACGAGCAGTACTTC
CSALSGDAYEQYF
>-|-|TRBV10-3|TRBJ1-3
TGTGCCATCAGTGAGTCAGGAGAGAGAAACACCATATATTTT
CAISESGERNTIYF
>-|-|TRBV7-9|TRBJ1-2
TGTGCCAGCAGCCACGGCGGGGGGGTTAACTATGGCTACACCTTC
CASSHGGGVNYGYTF
>TRBD1|few|TRBV7-6|TRBJ2-7
TGTGCCAGCAGCTCGCCCGGGACAGGGCAGGACGAGCAGTACTTC
CASSSPGTGQDEQYF
>TRBD1|-|TRBV19|TRBJ1-5
TGTGCCAGTAGTATCGGGACAGGGGGCCTACCCCAGCATTTT
CASSIGTGGLPQHF
>-|few|TRBV25-1|TRBJ2-7
TGTGCCAGCAGTGAATCGCCAGGGAACGAGCAGTACTTC
CASSESPGNEQYF
>TRBD2|-|TRBV5-1|TRBJ2-1
TGCGCCAGCAGCTTGGAAACTAGCGGGGGGGAGTACAATGAGCAGTTCTTC
CASSLETSGGEYNEQFF
>-|-|TRBV27|TRBJ2-7
TGTGCCAGCGGCCTCTTAAGAGGCGAGCAGTACTTC
CASGLLRGEQYF
>-|-|TRBV4-1|TRBJ2-7
TGCGCCAGCAGCCAACCAGGCCTCTACGAGCAGTACTTC
CASSQPGLYEQYF
>-|-|TRBV19|TRBJ1-2
TGTGCCAGTAGTATGGTGACAGAAGGTTTCTATGGCTACACCTTC
CASSMVTEGFYGYTF
>TRBD1|-|TRBV5-1|TRBJ2-7
TGCGCCAGCAGCTTTAGGCAGGGGGCTTTCTACGAGCAGTACTTC
CASSFRQGAFYEQYF
>-|-|TRBV4-1|TRBJ1-6
TGCGCCAGCAGCCAAGATACCGGTCCGAATTCACCCCTCCACTTT
CASSQDTGPNSPLHF
>-|-|TRBV27|TRBJ1-6
TGTGCCAGCAGTTTATTGGGGGGAGAGCATTCACCCCTCCACTTT
CASSLLGGEHSPLHF
>-|-|TRBV28|TRBJ2-7
TGTGCCAGCATTTCCAGGTCCTACGAGCAGTACTTC
CASISRSYEQYF